Each of the 28 T cell receptor beta chains below was sequenced from the same sample in a study of shared clonotypes between healthy human individuals (TCRdb year 2020). CD8 naive samples were CD45RO-negative cells positively selected for CCR7, giving a CD45RA+CCR7+ population that excluded TemRA cells. Receptor libraries were prepared by the immunoSEQ multiplex PCR assay. Here the immuneACCESS table is served through TCRdb, limited to in-frame sequences with V and J called. Missing clones are a known gap in these copies; in checked studies unresolved V genes cover under half, and the rest lacks a known reason. In all, the sample holds some 580,000 clones, and 95% to 98% of those were seen once. The biggest ten clones account for less than 0.35% of the sample. Sequences were obtained from naive CD8+ T cells sorted from blood. The sample's cell subset or site label is to be understood as: CD45RA+CCR7+. The receptor set was obtained from a man younger than 40 in good health.

CDR3 sequence (DNA): TGTGCCAGCAAACAGGGCAACACCGGGGAGCTGTTTTTT. Protein sequence: CASKQGNTGELFF. This rearrangement joins TRBV7-9 to TRBJ2-2; a weak D match, TRBD1 (6 bases). Trimming pared 7 bases from V and 2 bases from J, leaving 8 bases between. Germline lookup yields CDR1 SEHNR and CDR2 FQNEAQ (reference sequence). The CDR3 consists of 13 residues.

The CDR3 loop reads CASSEAKGRPTRQPQHF. CDR3 nucleotide sequence: TGTGCCAGCAGTGAAGCGAAAGGGAGACCTACCCGTCAGCCCCAGCATTTT. J is TRBJ1-5 and V is TRBV6-1; D gene unclear. The CDR3 contains 17 residues. Germline V gives CDR1 MNHNS, CDR2 SASEGT. V lost 0 bases and J lost 6, with 18 bases in between.

The chain uses TRBV9 and TRBJ2-3; 8 bases fit TRBD2. J lost 9 bases, V lost 3 bases, and 9 bases had no gene match. Germline CDR1 and CDR2: SGDLS and YYNGEE. The CDR3 has 14 amino acids. CDR3 loop: CASSAGGESITQYF. The CDR3 nucleotides read TGTGCCAGCAGCGCGGGAGGGGAGTCTATAACGCAGTATTTT.

V usage is TRBV4-3 and J usage is TRBJ2-6; D call uncertain. Per germline, CDR1 LGHNA and CDR2 YSLEER. The CDR3 length is 15 residues. V lost 3 bases, J lost 4 bases, and 10 bases lay in between. The CDR3 bases are TGCGCCAGCAGCCATGTTTGGTCCGGGGCCAACGTCCTGACTTTC. This gives the protein CASSHVWSGANVLTF.

V gene TRBV28 combines with J gene TRBJ2-7, with 9 positions matching TRBD1. The germline V gene has CDR1 MDHEN and CDR2 SYDVKM. V trimming: 6 bases; J trimming: 0 bases; junction bases outside the gene matches: 6. The CDR3 loop spans 15 amino acids. CDR3 sequence: CASRETGGLSYEQYF. CDR3 in DNA: TGTGCCAGCAGGGAAACAGGGGGCCTCTCCTACGAGCAGTACTTC.

The chain joins TRBV7-3 to TRBJ2-3, with D hard to call. CDR3 length: 14 residues. Trimming took off 5 bases at V and 2 bases at J, with 11 bases between the two ends. Germline V CDR1 and CDR2: SGHTA, FQGTGA. CDR3 amino acids: CASSLTIPTDTQYF. DNA for the CDR3: TGTGCCAGCAGCCTCACGATCCCCACAGATACGCAGTATTTT.

The CDR3 DNA reads TGTGCCAGCAGCTGGGGACGGGGACCCTCCTACGAGCAGTACTTC. It encodes CASSWGRGPSYEQYF. This rearrangement joins TRBV5-4 to TRBJ2-7; D may be TRBD1 or TRBD2 (5 bases each). This CDR3 has 15 amino acids. V shed 3 bases and J shed 0 bases, with 13 bases lying between them. Germline V lookup: CDR1 SGHNT, CDR2 YYREEE (reference sequence).

This clone has only one observation. The chain links TRBV2 to TRBJ2-7; 10 bases are a match to TRBD1. Germline-derived CDR1 and CDR2 are SNHLY and FYNNEI. CDR3 length equals 15 residues. The V gene end was trimmed by 6 bases and the J gene end by 5 bases; junction bases not matched to a gene: 10. The CDR3 region is CASRLRQGASHEQYF. DNA of the CDR3: TGTGCCAGCAGGCTCCGACAGGGGGCGTCCCACGAGCAGTACTTC.

The chain combines TRBV11-2 with TRBJ2-7; 11 nucleotides line up with TRBD2. Germline CDR1 reads SGHAT; CDR2 reads FQNNGV. The CDR3 totals 15 residues. Losses at the gene ends were 4 bases for V and 6 bases for J; bases not matched to a gene: 8. CDR3 residues: CASSSPSGRPTEQYF. The CDR3 bases are TGTGCCAGCAGCTCGCCTAGCGGGAGGCCAACCGAGCAGTACTTC. Full variable domain (outside the CDR3, taken from reference TRBV11-2 and TRBJ2-7): EAGVAQSPRYKIIEKRQSVAFWCNPISGHATLYWYQQILGQGPKLLIQFQNNGVVDDSQLPKDRFSAERLKGVDSTLKIQPAKLEDSAVYLCASSSPSGRPTEQYFGPGTRLTVT.

This chain connects TRBV27 to TRBJ2-1; 8 bases align to TRBD1. CDR3 size: 11 residues. J lost 15 bases, V lost 9 bases, and 10 bases had no gene match. Germline CDR1 MNHEY, CDR2 SMNVEV (reference sequence). The CDR3 DNA reads TGTGCCAGTAGGACAGGGTCCCAGGGGTTCTTC. Translating gives CASRTGSQGFF.

The chain has TRBV14 and TRBJ2-7; 7 positions match TRBD2. V shed 8 bases, J shed 5 bases, and the junction held 6 bases outside the gene matches. Germline values: CDR1 SGHDN, CDR2 FVKESK. The CDR3 has 12 residues. The CDR3 DNA reads as TGTGCCAGCCAGCGGGATAACGACGAGCAGTACTTC. Translating it yields CASQRDNDEQYF.

The V gene is TRBV2, the J gene TRBJ1-1, with a possible D match to TRBD1 (5 bases). Germline V CDR1 and CDR2: SNHLY, FYNNEI. V was shortened by 8 bases and J by 11 bases, with 18 bases between the two germline ends. This CDR3 has 12 residues. CDR3 region: CASPKGSLGAFF. The CDR3 DNA reads as TGTGCCAGCCCGAAGGGGAGCTTAGGGGCTTTCTTT.

This rearrangement joins TRBV5-6 to TRBJ2-1; D perhaps matches TRBD1 (6 bases). V was pared by 0 bases and J by 1 base, with 8 bases between. CDR3 length: 15 residues. Germline V lookup: CDR1 SGHDT, CDR2 YYEEEE. The CDR3 nucleotides are TGTGCCAGCAGCTTGGGAACAGGGTCCTACAATGAGCAGTTCTTC. This translates into CASSLGTGSYNEQFF.

The gene calls are TRBV11-1 and TRBJ1-1, with 8 bases fitting TRBD1. The CDR3 is 15 residues long. In germline, CDR1 is SGHAT, CDR2 FQDESV (reference sequence). V shed 4 bases, J shed 4 bases, and the junction held 8 bases outside the gene matches. The CDR3 DNA reads as TGTGCCAGCAGCTCCAGCAGGGGGCTGGGCACTGAAGCTTTCTTT. As protein: CASSSSRGLGTEAFF. Full variable domain (rest looked up from reference TRBV11-1 and TRBJ1-1): EAEVAQSPRYKITEKSQAVAFWCDPISGHATLYWYRQILGQGPELLVQFQDESVVDDSQLPKDRFSAERLKGVDSTLKIQPAELGDSAMYLCASSSSRGLGTEAFFGQGTRLTVV.

V and J are TRBV7-6 and TRBJ2-1; TRBD2 matches at 12 bases. The J segment lost 6 bases and the V segment lost 3 bases, leaving 6 bases of the junction unmatched. The germline V gene has CDR1 SGHVS and CDR2 FNYEAQ. The CDR3 is 16 amino acids. CDR3 DNA sequence: TGTGCCAGCAGCTTTCGTCTAGCGGGAGGGTCCAATGAGCAGTTCTTC. As protein: CASSFRLAGGSNEQFF.

This clone has just one count. This rearrangement joins TRBV5-1 to TRBJ2-7; TRBD2 agrees at 10 bases. Looked up from germline, CDR1 is SGHRS and CDR2 is YFSETQ. The V gene end was trimmed by 0 bases and the J gene end by 2 bases; junction bases not matched to a gene: 2. The CDR3 has 15 amino acids. In nucleotides, the CDR3 is TGCGCCAGCAGCTTGGCTCTAGCGGGAGCCTACGAGCAGTACTTC. Its protein product is CASSLALAGAYEQYF.

This chain links TRBV2 with TRBJ1-5, with D unclear. CDR3 length: 16 residues. Germline lookup yields CDR1 SNHLY and CDR2 FYNNEI. V was shortened by 6 bases and J by 5 bases, with 20 bases between the two germline ends. The CDR3 nucleotides are TGTGCCAGCAGACCTGGACCGCAGGCATGGGATCAGCCCCAGCATTTT. Amino acid sequence: CASRPGPQAWDQPQHF.

The rearrangement links TRBV5-4 to TRBJ2-2; 7 nucleotides agree with TRBD2. Trimming cost V 4 bases and J 5 bases; bases outside gene matches: 14. This CDR3 comprises 17 residues. Germline V gene lookup returns CDR1 SGHNT and CDR2 YYREEE (reference sequence). The CDR3 sequence: CASSLPGAGRGTGELFF. CDR3 nucleotide sequence: TGTGCCAGCAGCCTTCCGGGAGCGGGAAGGGGAACCGGGGAGCTGTTTTTT.

This clone was seen only once. The V and J genes are TRBV27 and TRBJ1-1; no reliable D call. This CDR3 has 13 amino acids. Germline V lookup: CDR1 MNHEY, CDR2 SMNVEV (reference sequence). V lost 3 bases, J lost 5 bases, and 10 bases lay in between. The CDR3 is CASSFGVGTEAFF. The CDR3, as DNA: TGTGCCAGCAGTTTTGGGGTAGGAACTGAAGCTTTCTTT.

The J gene is TRBJ2-4, the V gene TRBV28; D gene unclear. Germline V lookup: CDR1 MDHEN, CDR2 SYDVKM. There are 14 residues in the CDR3. The V and J ends lost 9 bases and 1 base respectively, with 13 bases between them. The CDR3 loop is CARRGCLAKNIQYF. The CDR3 DNA reads TGTGCCAGGAGAGGATGTTTGGCCAAAAACATTCAGTACTTC.

The chain employs TRBV18 and TRBJ2-3; TRBD1 aligns across 7 bases. The CDR3 totals 14 residues. Trimming removed 5 bases from V and 4 bases from J; junction bases left unmatched: 6. Germline CDR1 KGHSH, CDR2 LQKENI. The CDR3 coding sequence is TGTGCCAGCTCATCGTCCGACAGGGCAGATACGCAGTATTTT. Its protein is CASSSSDRADTQYF.

As concerns this clone: This sample includes further DNA sequences coding for the same CDR3. J is TRBJ2-7 and V is TRBV7-2, with D uncertain. This CDR3 has 11 residues. V shed 5 bases and J shed 3 bases, with 5 bases lying between them. Germline V CDR1 and CDR2: SGHTA, FQGNSA. CDR3 sequence reads: CASSLSYEQYF. CDR3 DNA sequence: TGTGCCAGCAGCCTTAGCTACGAGCAGTACTTC.

CDR3 in DNA: TGCAGCGTTGGACGGACTAGCGGGACGACAGATACGCAGTATTTT. Protein: CSVGRTSGTTDTQYF. The chain has TRBV29-1 and TRBJ2-3; 12 nucleotides agree with TRBD2. CDR3 size: 15 residues. In germline, CDR1 is SQVTM, CDR2 ANQGSEA. V shed 4 bases, J shed 3 bases, and the junction held 5 bases outside the gene matches.

The chain is built from TRBV10-3 and TRBJ2-5; D gene ambiguous. This CDR3 spans 12 amino acids. Trimming cost V 2 bases and J 4 bases, with 5 bases left between them. Germline values: CDR1 ENHRY, CDR2 SYGVKD. DNA of the CDR3: TGTGCCATCAGTGAGACCCGAGAGACCCAGTACTTC. Translated: CAISETRETQYF.

This chain uses TRBV27 with TRBJ1-1, with D tentatively TRBD1 (6 bases). Germline assignment: CDR1 MNHEY and CDR2 SMNVEV (reference sequence). CDR3 length: 14 amino acids. V gave up 3 bases and J gave up 3 bases, with 11 bases separating them. CDR3 sequence reads: CASSLGGTDTEAFF. The CDR3 DNA sequence: TGTGCCAGCAGTTTGGGGGGCACGGACACTGAAGCTTTCTTT.

The J gene is TRBJ2-3, the V gene TRBV11-3; D not resolved. The CDR3 has 13 amino acids. The germline V and J ends were trimmed by 4 bases and 4 bases, with 9 bases remaining between them. Germline V gene sequence: CDR1 SGHNT, CDR2 YENEEA. The CDR3 region is CASSSRVADTQYF. The CDR3 nucleotides read TGTGCCAGCAGCTCCCGGGTCGCAGATACGCAGTATTTT.

The rearrangement uses TRBV2 and TRBJ2-6; 10 nucleotides match TRBD2. The CDR3 is 17 residues long. The germline V gene encodes CDR1 SNHLY and CDR2 FYNNEI. J was trimmed by 0 bases and V by 8 bases; bases with no gene match: 7. In nucleotides, the CDR3 is TGTGCCAGCGGAAGGACTAGCGGAGACTCTGGGGCCAACGTCCTGACTTTC. It is translated as CASGRTSGDSGANVLTF.

The chain carries TRBV21-1 and TRBJ2-1; no DNA check was done on the table's D call, TRBD1. TRBV21-1 is reported as a pseudogene. The CDR3 is made up of 18 amino acids. In DNA, the CDR3 is TGTGCCAGCAGCCCCCGGACAGACAACGGACAACCGAACAATGAGCAGTTCTTC. Translated: CASSPRTDNGQPNNEQFF.